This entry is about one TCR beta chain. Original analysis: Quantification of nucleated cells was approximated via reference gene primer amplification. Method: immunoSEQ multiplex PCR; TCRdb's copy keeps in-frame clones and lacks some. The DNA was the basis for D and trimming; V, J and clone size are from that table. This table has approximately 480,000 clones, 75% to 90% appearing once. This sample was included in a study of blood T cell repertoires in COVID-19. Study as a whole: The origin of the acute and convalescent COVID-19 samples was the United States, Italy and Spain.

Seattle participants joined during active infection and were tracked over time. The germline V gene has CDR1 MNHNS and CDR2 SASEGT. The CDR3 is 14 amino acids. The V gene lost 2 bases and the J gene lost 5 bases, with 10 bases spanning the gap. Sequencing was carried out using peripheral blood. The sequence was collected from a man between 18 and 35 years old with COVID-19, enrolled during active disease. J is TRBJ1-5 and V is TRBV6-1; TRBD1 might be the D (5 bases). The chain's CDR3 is CASSEWGGDQPQHF. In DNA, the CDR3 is TGTGCCAGCAGTGAATGGGGCGGAGATCAGCCCCAGCATTTT.